Listed below are T cell receptor beta chains from one sample, sequenced in a study of blood T cells in healthy people across ages. TCRdb ran MiXCR on the 5' RACE reads and lists one entry per CDR3 protein. This sample yields roughly 1 million distinct CDR3 sequences, of which 20% to 25% are seen a single time; about 0.69% belongs to the top ten. This sample also belongs to another study, concerning T cells of mothers and their children.

The sequenced material came from blood. Receptors were obtained from a girl aged 2 to 9 in good health. The CDR3 runs from the conserved cysteine through the conserved F or W. The order of the fields is V gene, D gene, CDR3 protein. D genes are given only for firm matches.

TRBV2 NA CASSDKTYNSPLRF
TRBV15 NA CATSIIQVNTYEQYF
TRBV28 NA CASSFTDEQFF
TRBV4-1 NA CATPKWGQDGYTF
TRBV12-3/TRBV12-4 NA CASSLSTTDTQYF
TRBV20-1 TRBD2 CSARAPWTSGSSYEQYF
TRBV7-3 NA CASSFPRDQPQHF
TRBV20-1 NA CSAPVGGTEAFF
TRBV5-1 NA CASSLVGLGEKLFF
TRBV28 TRBD2 CASSFLGLEYF
TRBV7-3 TRBD2 CASSSVSGSLETQYF
TRBV6-6 NA CASRGKGDTQYF
TRBV9 NA CASSVAGFRGEQFF
TRBV29-1 NA CSVVANGETQYF
TRBV9 TRBD2 CASSVDASGSYSSYNEQFF
TRBV16 TRBD1 CASSPPFLRDRSSYEQYF
TRBV12-3/TRBV12-4 NA CASSPGIRSQETQYF
TRBV7-8 TRBD2 CASSFRTSGRTWNEQFF
TRBV12-3/TRBV12-4 TRBD2 CASSTRTSGGLETQYF
TRBV20-1 NA CSAREFKGTSYEQYF
TRBV7-9 NA CASSRTNEQYF
TRBV5-8 NA CASSLGGRLQGETQYF
TRBV7-2 TRBD2 CASSPSGVSIGTQYF
TRBV13 NA CASSSGREGETQYF
TRBV14 NA CASSQVQGITDTQYF
TRBV7-2 TRBD1 CASSFYRGTEAFF
TRBV4-2 NA CASSQGPGRYEAFF
TRBV29-1 TRBD2 CSASGGDEFF
TRBV11-2 TRBD2 CASSPGRAPADTQYF